Following are 29 T cell receptor beta chains from one sample sequenced in a study of cytomegalovirus exposure and HLA in healthy donors. PCR amplification relied on 60 Vbeta primers (plus 13 Jbeta primers). TCRdb's table, derived via immunoSEQ multiplex PCR, lists solely in-frame clones and lacks some. The data show some 200,000 clones, approximately 70% seen once. Specimen: PBMCs. These receptors originate from a woman between 25 and 40 years old in good health and CMV-seronegative.

This chain links TRBV5-6 with TRBJ2-2; 13 positions match TRBD2. This CDR3 is built from 16 residues. V dropped 4 bases and J dropped 5; count of bases not matched to a gene: 5. Germline V gene sequence: CDR1 SGHDT, CDR2 YYEEEE. CDR3 amino acids: CASSQTSGRATGELFF. The CDR3 nucleotides are TGTGCCAGCAGCCAAACTAGCGGGAGGGCGACCGGGGAGCTGTTTTTT.

The chain carries TRBV11-2 and TRBJ2-5; TRBD2 is a possible D gene (6 bases). CDR3 length: 15 residues. Trimming left V 6 bases short and J 2 bases short, with 16 bases between. Looked up from germline, CDR1 is SGHAT and CDR2 is FQNNGV. The CDR3 nucleotides are TGTGCCAGCAGTCATAGTGGGCGGGGACAAGAGACCCAGTACTTC. This gives the protein CASSHSGRGQETQYF. The whole variable domain, remainder taken from reference TRBV11-2 and TRBJ2-5, is EAGVAQSPRYKIIEKRQSVAFWCNPISGHATLYWYQQILGQGPKLLIQFQNNGVVDDSQLPKDRFSAERLKGVDSTLKIQPAKLEDSAVYLCASSHSGRGQETQYFGPGTRLLVL.

This clone was counted between two and nine times. The chain uses TRBV5-6 and TRBJ1-1; 7 nucleotides agree with TRBD1. The CDR3 is 16 amino acids. Germline lookup yields CDR1 SGHDT and CDR2 YYEEEE. J gave up 4 bases and V 4 bases, and 13 bases lay outside the gene matches. The CDR3 sequence: CASSVVDRDGTTEAFF. In DNA form, the CDR3 reads TGTGCCAGCAGCGTTGTTGACAGGGACGGGACCACTGAAGCTTTCTTT.

The chain combines TRBV2 with TRBJ2-7, with D unclear. This CDR3 is 12 amino acids long. The V end was cut by 7 bases, the J end by 0 bases, with 7 bases between. Germline CDR1 SNHLY, CDR2 FYNNEI. The CDR3 bases are TGTGCCAGCACCGACAACTCCTACGAGCAGTACTTC. Amino acid sequence: CASTDNSYEQYF.

The CDR3 coding sequence is TGTGCCATCCAACCTCACCTCCAGGGGGCTCAGGTAGATACGCAGTATTTT. Its protein is CAIQPHLQGAQVDTQYF. The J gene is TRBJ2-3, the V gene TRBV21-1; the DNA was not used to check the table's D call, TRBD1. TRBV21-1 is reported as a pseudogene. The CDR3 runs to 17 residues.

The J gene is TRBJ1-5, the V gene TRBV19; 9 nucleotides line up with TRBD1. CDR1 is LNHDA and CDR2 is SQIVND in the germline V gene (reference sequence). The CDR3 extends over 15 amino acids. The CDR3 is CARLPIGTGTQPQHF. DNA for the CDR3: TGTGCTAGACTACCCATAGGGACAGGGACTCAGCCCCAGCATTTT.

V gene TRBV5-4 combines with J gene TRBJ1-1, with 9 bases matching TRBD1. From germline, CDR1 is SGHNT and CDR2 YYREEE (reference sequence). The CDR3 spans 14 residues. The V and J ends lost 4 bases and 4 bases, in that order; junction bases with no gene match: 5. The CDR3 nucleotides are TGTGCCAGCAGCCGGGACAGGGCGGTCACTGAAGCTTTCTTT. This sequence encodes CASSRDRAVTEAFF.

The rearrangement joins TRBV9 to TRBJ2-1; D possibly corresponds to TRBD2 (6 bases). The CDR3 loop spans 17 amino acids. Between the trimmed V and J ends, which lost 1 base and 4 bases, there was a span of 18 bases. Germline V gives CDR1 SGDLS, CDR2 YYNGEE. The CDR3 region has the DNA TGTGCCAGCAGCGTACACGGGGGAGGCGGTAATTACAATGAGCAGTTCTTC. This encodes CASSVHGGGGNYNEQFF.

The CDR3 bases are TGTGCCAGCAGCGTAGGGACAGGGACCTACGAGCAGTACTTC. The encoded protein is CASSVGTGTYEQYF. The chain recombines TRBV9 with TRBJ2-7; 8 nucleotides agree with TRBD1. The CDR3 totals 14 residues. Germline loops: CDR1 SGDLS, CDR2 YYNGEE. Trimming cost V 0 bases and J 2 bases; bases outside gene matches: 1.

This chain connects TRBV5-1 to TRBJ2-7; 7 nucleotides match TRBD1. V was clipped by 0 bases and J by 8 bases; unmatched bases: 14. In germline, CDR1 is SGHRS, CDR2 YFSETQ. CDR3 size: 16 residues. The CDR3 DNA reads as TGCGCCAGCAGCTTGGGGACAGGCCGGAGGTGGGGTCAGCAGTACTTC. It is translated as CASSLGTGRRWGQQYF.

J is TRBJ1-3 and V is TRBV7-3; D not resolved. Deletions cut 5 bases from V and 3 bases from J, with 8 bases between. The CDR3 spans 13 residues. CDR1 SGHTA and CDR2 FQGTGA come from the germline V gene. The CDR3 is CASSPGYGNTIYF. The CDR3 DNA follows: TGTGCCAGCAGCCCGGGGTATGGAAACACCATATATTTT.

The chain employs TRBV19 and TRBJ2-1; a possible D gene is TRBD2 (6 bases). CDR3 length equals 15 residues. Germline loops: CDR1 LNHDA, CDR2 SQIVND (reference sequence). V gave up 4 bases and J gave up 9 bases, with 19 bases separating them. The CDR3 reads CASSTIAEWKTEQFF. The DNA for the CDR3 is TGTGCCAGTAGTACCATAGCGGAGTGGAAAACTGAGCAGTTCTTC.

The V gene is TRBV15, the J gene TRBJ1-4; 7 positions agree with TRBD1. Germline trimming cut 5 bases from V and 5 bases from J; bases unmatched to any gene: 11. Germline CDR1 and CDR2: LNHNV and YYDKDF (reference sequence). The CDR3 is 16 amino acids. CDR3 nucleotide sequence: TGTGCCACCAGCCACCTCACAGGGGTAGGGAATGAAAAACTGTTTTTT. Translating gives CATSHLTGVGNEKLFF.

The chain recombines TRBV11-2 with TRBJ1-2; D is uncertain. This CDR3 spans 12 amino acids. Germline values: CDR1 SGHAT, CDR2 FQNNGV. With 8 bases removed from V and 5 bases from J, the gap between germline ends came to 12 bases. The CDR3 bases are TGTGCCAGCGAGGGAAATCATTATGGCTACACCTTC. It encodes CASEGNHYGYTF.

This sequence joins TRBV13 and TRBJ2-1, with 15 positions matching TRBD2. Per the germline V gene, CDR1 is PRHDT and CDR2 is FYEKMQ (reference sequence). The CDR3 sequence is 16 residues long. V lost 5 bases and J lost 6; bases outside the gene matches: 5. CDR3 nucleotide sequence: TGTGCCAGCAGCCCCTGGACTAGCGGGAGGGGCAATGAGCAGTTCTTC. This gives the protein CASSPWTSGRGNEQFF.

The chain joins TRBV29-1 to TRBJ2-3; 12 bases match TRBD2. The CDR3 is 16 amino acids. V shed 5 bases and J 6 bases; nucleotides not matched to a gene: 12. Germline-derived CDR1 and CDR2 are SQVTM and ANQGSEA. CDR3 amino acids: CSVQPSPSGGGDTQYF. The CDR3 region has the DNA TGCAGCGTTCAACCCTCGCCTAGCGGGGGGGGCGATACGCAGTATTTT.

This sequence joins TRBV4-3 and TRBJ2-2; D is unresolved. Germline loops: CDR1 LGHNA, CDR2 YSLEER. CDR3 length: 16 amino acids. Between the trimmed V and J ends, which lost 0 bases and 5 bases, there was a span of 13 bases. The CDR3 region has the DNA TGCGCCAGCAGCCAAGATTCGGGTGGGTGGACCGGGGAGCTGTTTTTT. Protein product: CASSQDSGGWTGELFF.

J is TRBJ2-7 and V is TRBV18; TRBD2 might be the D (5 bases). The CDR3 loop spans 13 amino acids. Trimming shortened V by 9 bases and J by 5 bases, and 17 bases separated the two germline ends. The germline gives CDR1 KGHSH, CDR2 LQKENI. CDR3 amino acids: CASTRAPGDEQYF. The CDR3 coding sequence is TGTGCCAGTACGAGGGCACCCGGCGACGAGCAGTACTTC.

The chain couples TRBV5-5 to TRBJ1-1; 9 bases align to TRBD1. J was trimmed by 6 bases and V by 2 bases; bases with no gene match: 5. Germline values: CDR1 SGHKS, CDR2 YYEKEE (reference sequence). This CDR3 is built from 14 residues. The CDR3 bases are TGTGCCAGCAGCTTAAGGACAGGGGTCCCTGAAGCTTTCTTT. Encoded protein: CASSLRTGVPEAFF. Variable domain in full (rest from reference TRBV5-5 and TRBJ1-1): DAGVTQSPTHLIKTRGQQVTLRCSPISGHKSVSWYQQVLGQGPQFIFQYYEKEERGRGNFPDRFSARQFPNYSSELNVNALLLGDSALYLCASSLRTGVPEAFFGQGTRLTVV.

This clone showed up just a few times. The chain employs TRBV6-5 and TRBJ2-1, with D maybe TRBD1 (5 bases). Trimming shortened V by 5 bases and J by 4 bases, and 6 bases separated the two germline ends. The V gene's germline CDR1 is MNHEY and CDR2 SVGAGI. The CDR3 loop spans 12 amino acids. The CDR3 region is CASSKGYNEQFF. In DNA form, the CDR3 reads TGTGCCAGCAGTAAGGGGTACAATGAGCAGTTCTTC.

This sequence joins TRBV7-9 and TRBJ1-5, with D possibly being TRBD1 (6 bases). V gave up 5 bases and J gave up 4 bases, with 18 bases separating them. The CDR3 extends over 16 amino acids. CDR1 is SEHNR, CDR2 FQNEAQ, per germline (reference sequence). DNA for the CDR3: TGTGCCAGCAGCGGTGGAGAGGGGGGGCGGAATCAGCCCCAGCATTTT. It yields the protein CASSGGEGGRNQPQHF.

The chain joins TRBV7-2 to TRBJ2-3, with a weak D call TRBD1 (6 bases). V shed 5 bases and J shed 1 base, with 16 bases lying between them. CDR3 length equals 16 residues. Germline lookup yields CDR1 SGHTA and CDR2 FQGNSA. The CDR3 bases are TGTGCCAGCAGCAAGTACAGGGATAGGGGCACAGATACGCAGTATTTT. As protein: CASSKYRDRGTDTQYF. Together with reference TRBV7-2 and TRBJ2-3, the CDR3 gives the full variable domain: GAGVSQSPSNKVTEKGKDVELRCDPISGHTALYWYRQSLGQGLEFLIYFQGNSAPDKSGLPSDRFSAERTGGSVSTLTIQRTQQEDSAVYLCASSKYRDRGTDTQYFGPGTRLTVL.

This clone was seen only once. This sequence joins TRBV5-1 and TRBJ2-1; no firm D call. The CDR3 totals 15 residues. Between the trimmed V and J ends, which lost 1 base and 2 bases, there was a span of 10 bases. The germline V gene has CDR1 SGHRS and CDR2 YFSETQ. CDR3 DNA sequence: TGCGCCAGCAGCTTGACAGCTCAAGCCTACAATGAGCAGTTCTTC. Translating gives CASSLTAQAYNEQFF.

This chain connects TRBV27 to TRBJ2-7; unclear D gene. Germline V CDR1 and CDR2: MNHEY, SMNVEV (reference sequence). The V end lost 3 bases, the J end lost 0 bases, and 9 bases lay between the germline ends. CDR3 length: 14 residues. The DNA for the CDR3 is TGTGCCAGCAGTTTTAGGAGTAGCTCCTACGAGCAGTACTTC. Protein product: CASSFRSSSYEQYF.

This clone was recorded once. V gene TRBV19 combines with J gene TRBJ2-7; possible D gene TRBD1, 6 bases. V was cut by 4 bases and J by 3 bases, with 16 bases left in between. This CDR3 is built from 15 residues. Germline loops: CDR1 LNHDA, CDR2 SQIVND (reference sequence). The CDR3 spells CASSKSGHTVYEQYF. As DNA, the CDR3 is TGTGCCAGTAGTAAATCGGGACATACGGTCTACGAGCAGTACTTC.

The rearrangement uses TRBV5-1 and TRBJ2-3; D call uncertain. This CDR3 comprises 14 residues. Germline CDR1 reads SGHRS; CDR2 reads YFSETQ. The V and J ends lost 2 bases and 5 bases respectively, with 12 bases between them. Written as DNA, the CDR3 is TGCGCCAGCAGCTTACCCGGGTGGAGAGATACGCAGTATTTT. Translation: CASSLPGWRDTQYF.

The CDR3 region has the DNA TGTGCCAGCAGTGAATCGGACAGGTTTAGGAACATTCAGTACTTC. As protein: CASSESDRFRNIQYF. The rearrangement joins TRBV25-1 to TRBJ2-4, with 7 positions matching TRBD1. CDR1 is MGHDK and CDR2 is SYGVNS in the germline V gene. Trimming at V came to 1 base and at J to 7 bases, leaving 7 bases not matched to a gene. The CDR3 loop spans 15 amino acids.

V gene TRBV5-1 combines with J gene TRBJ2-5; tentative D call: TRBD2 (6 bases). The length of the CDR3 is 19 residues. V dropped 0 bases and J dropped 2 bases, with 23 bases sitting between them. Germline CDR1 reads SGHRS; CDR2 reads YFSETQ. CDR3 in amino acids: CASSLVPGHRGDIQETQYF. As DNA, the CDR3 is TGCGCCAGCAGCTTGGTGCCAGGACATCGCGGGGATATTCAAGAGACCCAGTACTTC.

Points on this clone: At one end the junction does not follow the germline gene, possibly because of a read error. This chain joins TRBV7-7 and TRBJ2-3; unclear D gene. The germline CDR1 and CDR2 sequences are SSHAT and FNYEAQ (reference sequence). The CDR3 covers 12 residues. The CDR3 loop reads CASSPDTDTQYF. The CDR3 DNA reads as TGTGCTAGCAGCCCAGACACAGATACGCAGTATTTT. Full variable domain (outside the CDR3, taken from reference TRBV7-7 and TRBJ2-3): GAGVSQSPRYKVTKRGQDVTLRCDPISSHATLYWYQQALGQGPEFLTYFNYEAQPDKSGLPSDRFSAERPEGSISTLTIQRTEQRDSAMYRCASSPDTDTQYFGPGTRLTVL.